The sample holds many counts of the clone carrying this T cell receptor (beta chain). What it binds is unknown. This sample stems from a study of identical twins. Points from the study as a whole: Where beta out-of-frame sequences were concerned, excess twin sharing was weaker. Low generation-probability sequences were in excess among twin-shared out-of-frame alpha sequences. Partial confounding of zero-insertion analyses by invariant MAIT and iNKT cells was possible.

TCRdb passed the 5' RACE reads through MiXCR, listing each CDR3 protein once. The profile covers approximately 620,000 distinct CDR3 sequences, with about 9.4% appearing a single time and approximately 0.89% taken by the ten largest. The CDR3 runs 15 residues. The germline CDR1 and CDR2 sequences are SGDLS and YYNGEE. The junction had 8 bases not matched to a gene; V was cut back by 2 bases and J by 7 bases. The same sample was also studied in work on yellow fever vaccine responses in identical twins.

Source material: PBMCs. The clonotype was recovered from a woman aged 18-35 years in good health. The J gene is TRBJ2-1, the V gene TRBV9; TRBD2 matches at 8 bases. CDR3 sequence: CASSVLGLGLNEQFF. DNA for the CDR3: TGTGCCAGCAGCGTTTTGGGACTAGGGTTAAATGAGCAGTTCTTC.